This is a list of T cell receptor beta chains from one sample in a study of CD4 T cells in relation to SARS-CoV-2 and coronaviruses. The assay was immunoSEQ multiplex PCR, and TCRdb's table has in-frame clones only and misses some. The sample records approximately 50,000 clones, about 91% being singletons. Source material: naive CD4+ T cells from PBMCs. All receptors derive from an adult with COVID-19. CDR3s include the opening cysteine and the closing phenylalanine or tryptophan. D genes are given only for firm matches. The size entry is marked missing in some rows and otherwise reads once, few, many or a size class.

v_call	clone_size	d_call	j_call	cdr3_nt	cdr3_aa
TRBV7-9	once	-	TRBJ1-1	TGTGCCAGCAGCTTGGGATCTGAAGCTTTCTTT	CASSLGSEAFF
TRBV7-2	-	-	TRBJ1-5	TGTGCCAGCAGCCAACTGGGTCGGGGGGGAGATCAGCCCCAGCATTTT	CASSQLGRGGDQPQHF
TRBV15	-	-	TRBJ1-3	TGTGCCACCAGAGCTTTGTTCTCTGGAAACACCATATATTTT	CATRALFSGNTIYF
TRBV12-3/TRBV12-4	-	-	TRBJ2-1	TGTGCCAGCAGTGGCAGCGGACTCGATGAGCAGTTCTTC	CASSGSGLDEQFF
TRBV10-3	-	-	TRBJ1-5	TGTGCCATCAGTGAGTCAAAGGTGGGCGGGTCAGTGGATCAGCCCCAGCATTTT	CAISESKVGGSVDQPQHF
TRBV5-4	-	-	TRBJ2-7	TGTGCCAGCAGCTCCACAGGTACTTACGAGCAGTACTTC	CASSSTGTYEQYF
TRBV11-2	-	-	TRBJ1-6	TGTGCCAGCAGAAGATCCTCGGTCGCCTCACCCCTCCACTTT	CASRRSSVASPLHF
TRBV18	-	TRBD2	TRBJ2-1	TGTGCCAGCTCACCTTTCGGGAGGGCCAGCAATGAGCAGTTCTTC	CASSPFGRASNEQFF
TRBV3-1/TRBV3-2	-	-	TRBJ2-7	TGTGCCAGCACCCCAGGGCCTTCCCTCGAGCAGTACTTC	CASTPGPSLEQYF
TRBV30	-	TRBD2	TRBJ2-7	TGTGCCTGGGGGGGAGGGAGCCGCTACGAGCAGTACTTC	CAWGGGSRYEQYF
TRBV28	-	-	TRBJ2-3	TGTGCCAGCAGCCCACCCGAGGGGAGAGGGACAGATACGCAGTATTTT	CASSPPEGRGTDTQYF
TRBV27	-	-	TRBJ2-1	TGTGCCAGCAGTTTACCTAGCCCCTTGTCCTACAATGAGCAGTTCTTC	CASSLPSPLSYNEQFF
TRBV15	-	TRBD2	TRBJ2-3	TGTGCCACCACTCCTAGCGGTACTAGCACAGATACGCAGTATTTT	CATTPSGTSTDTQYF
TRBV30	once	-	TRBJ2-2	TGTGCCTGGTCGGACTTCCTAACCGGGGAGCTGTTTTTT	CAWSDFLTGELFF
TRBV14	-	-	TRBJ2-7	TGTGCCAGCAGCCACGGATCCGAGGGCAACTCCTACGAGCAGTACTTC	CASSHGSEGNSYEQYF
TRBV2	-	-	TRBJ2-3	TGTGCCAGCAGTCCTCGACAGGGCACAGATACGCAGTATTTT	CASSPRQGTDTQYF
TRBV25-1	once	-	TRBJ2-1	TGTGCCAGCAGTGTCGGGCCGGCGGCCTACAATGAGCAGTTCTTC	CASSVGPAAYNEQFF
TRBV5-4	-	-	TRBJ2-3	TGTGCCAGCAGTCAGAAGGTTGCAGATACGCAGTATTTT	CASSQKVADTQYF
TRBV27	-	-	TRBJ2-1	TGTGCCAGCAGTTTTCGGGGGCTGAACTACAATGAGCAGTTCTTC	CASSFRGLNYNEQFF
TRBV28	-	-	TRBJ2-7	TGTGCCAGCAGTTCCCGGGACTGGATTCTCTCCGAGCAGTACTTC	CASSSRDWILSEQYF
TRBV24-1	-	TRBD1	TRBJ2-1	TGTGCCACCAGTGACCGGGACAGGGGTCACTACAATGAGCAGTTCTTC	CATSDRDRGHYNEQFF
TRBV5-1	-	TRBD2	TRBJ2-3	TGCGCCAGCAGCTTGCTGGCGGGAGCCACAGATACGCAGTATTTT	CASSLLAGATDTQYF
TRBV6-5	-	-	TRBJ2-7	TGTGCCAGCTCGTCCTGGGACACGAACTACGAGCAGTACTTC	CASSSWDTNYEQYF
TRBV24-1	-	TRBD2	TRBJ2-3	TGTGCCACCAGTTCCCCGACTAGCGGCAAGCCAAATACGCAGTATTTT	CATSSPTSGKPNTQYF
TRBV7-2	few	TRBD1	TRBJ2-5	TGTGCCAGCAGCTTCCAGGACAGGATCGAGGAGACCCAGTACTTC	CASSFQDRIEETQYF
TRBV6-4	-	TRBD1	TRBJ2-1	TGTGCCAGCAGTCAGGACAGGGGGACGTACAATGAGCAGTTCTTC	CASSQDRGTYNEQFF
TRBV6-2/TRBV6-3	-	TRBD2	TRBJ2-1	TGTGCCAGCAGTTCCCCTAGCGGGGGCTCCTACAATGAGCAGTTCTTC	CASSSPSGGSYNEQFF
TRBV28	-	TRBD2	TRBJ2-1	TGTGCCAGCAGCACTAGCGGGGCCTACAATGAGCAGTTCTTC	CASSTSGAYNEQFF
TRBV12-3/TRBV12-4	once	-	TRBJ1-5	TGTGCCAGTACGCGACAGACCAATCAGCCCCAGCATTTT	CASTRQTNQPQHF
TRBV7-9	-	-	TRBJ2-6	TGTGCCAGCAGCACCTATCGGGGTCGCTCTGGGGCCAACGTCCTGACTTTC	CASSTYRGRSGANVLTF
TRBV2	-	TRBD1	TRBJ2-6	TGTGCCAGCAGTGAAACAGGGGCGGGGGCCAACGTCCTGACTTTC	CASSETGAGANVLTF
TRBV6-5	-	-	TRBJ2-5	TGTGCCAGCAGTTATACTCGTACGGCACAAGAGACCCAGTACTTC	CASSYTRTAQETQYF
TRBV5-1	once	-	TRBJ1-2	TGCGCCAGCAGCTGGACCGACCGGGACGGCTACACCTTC	CASSWTDRDGYTF
TRBV5-1	-	-	TRBJ1-4	TGCGCCAGCAGCCCGGGGTCAGCTGACGAAAAACTGTTTTTT	CASSPGSADEKLFF
TRBV5-1	-	-	TRBJ1-2	TGCGCCAGCAGCTACGGGACACTCGCTTCCAATGGCTACACCTTC	CASSYGTLASNGYTF
TRBV4-3	-	TRBD1	TRBJ2-7	TGCGCCAGCAGCCCTAAAACCGCCGGGACAGGGAACTCCTACGAGCAGTACTTC	CASSPKTAGTGNSYEQYF
TRBV15	-	-	TRBJ2-5	TGTGCCACCAGCAGAGGTTGGCGTGGGACGACCGCCACCCGTCAAGAGACCCAGTACTTC	CATSRGWRGTTATRQETQYF
TRBV19	-	-	TRBJ2-7	TGTGCCAGTAGTGGGTTCTTTCAGACTACCTACGAGCAGTACTTC	CASSGFFQTTYEQYF
TRBV7-6	-	-	TRBJ2-5	TGTGCCAGCCAAGCTTATTGGAACCAAGAGACCCAGTACTTC	CASQAYWNQETQYF
TRBV27	-	TRBD2	TRBJ2-7	TGTGCCAGCGGTGGAAAGGGAGGGGGTAGCGGGAGGGGATACGAGCAGTACTTC	CASGGKGGGSGRGYEQYF
TRBV11-1	-	-	TRBJ1-2	TGTGCCAGCAGCTCCCACGGAGTGGGCTATGGCTACACCTTC	CASSSHGVGYGYTF
TRBV19	few	TRBD1	TRBJ1-4	TGTGCCAGTAGTCCCCCGGGACAGGACTTCTATAATGAAAAACTGTTTTTT	CASSPPGQDFYNEKLFF
TRBV6-1	-	-	TRBJ1-5	TGTGCCAGCAGTGAAGCTGGGAGGAGGCAGCCCCAGCATTTT	CASSEAGRRQPQHF
TRBV25-1	few	-	TRBJ1-5	TGTGCCAGCAGTGAATCGGGGAACAATCAGCCCCAGCATTTT	CASSESGNNQPQHF
TRBV4-1	-	TRBD2	TRBJ2-4	TGCGCCAGCAGCCAAGCCACGGCGGGAGGGGGGGCCAAAAACATTCAGTACTTC	CASSQATAGGGAKNIQYF
TRBV18	-	TRBD1	TRBJ2-2	TGTGCCAGCTCACCGTCCCGGGACAGCACCGGGGAGCTGTTTTTT	CASSPSRDSTGELFF
TRBV9	-	-	TRBJ2-3	TGTGCCAGCAGCGTAGCTACTGGGGCGGCAGATACGCAGTATTTT	CASSVATGAADTQYF